Listed here are 18 T cell receptor beta chains from one sample, sequenced in a study of technical replicates of blood from a few donors. The repertoire was sequenced with immunoSEQ multiplex PCR; TCRdb's copy has only in-frame clones and lacks some. Here the sample spans approximately 60,000 clones, approximately 87% being singletons. Source material: PBMCs. Every receptor here comes from a human donor in good health. Some clones in this sample may be carry-over from other donors' samples.

This clone was detected once. This chain connects TRBV7-7 to TRBJ2-2; D is possibly TRBD1 (6 bases). The CDR3 loop spans 19 amino acids. CDR1 SSHAT and CDR2 FNYEAQ come from the germline V gene (reference sequence). Trimming took 5 bases from V and 0 from J, leaving 22 bases between them. The CDR3 here is CASSPSRDKRPTNTGELFF. Written as DNA, the CDR3 is TGTGCCAGCAGCCCAAGTCGGGACAAAAGGCCGACGAACACCGGGGAGCTGTTTTTT.

The rearrangement joins TRBV7-2 to TRBJ2-7, with a possible D match to TRBD1 (5 bases). The CDR3 extends over 12 amino acids. V dropped 5 bases and J dropped 6 bases, with 11 bases sitting between them. Per the germline V gene, CDR1 is SGHTA and CDR2 is FQGNSA. CDR3 in DNA: TGTGCCAGCAGCCCAGACAGAGGCGAGCAGTACTTC. Translating gives CASSPDRGEQYF.

V gene TRBV19 combines with J gene TRBJ1-1; a possible D gene is TRBD1 (5 bases). The CDR3 is 14 residues long. Germline-derived CDR1 and CDR2 are LNHDA and SQIVND (reference sequence). V shed 5 bases and J shed 1 base, with 11 bases lying between them. The CDR3 reads CASSVWGSNTEAFF. The CDR3 coding sequence is TGTGCCAGTAGTGTGTGGGGCTCGAACACTGAAGCTTTCTTT.

The genes are TRBV7-2 and TRBJ2-3, with D possibly matching TRBD2 (6 bases). V was pared by 1 base and J by 7 bases, with 9 bases between. Looked up from germline, CDR1 is SGHTA and CDR2 is FQGNSA. This CDR3 has 13 residues. The CDR3 is CASSLDRGYTQYF. The CDR3 DNA is TGTGCCAGCAGCTTAGACCGGGGGTATACGCAGTATTTT.

The chain employs TRBV6-5 and TRBJ1-5; 7 bases match TRBD1. The germline gives CDR1 MNHEY, CDR2 SVGAGI. Trimming removed 6 bases from V and 0 bases from J; junction bases left unmatched: 5. The CDR3 sequence is 15 residues long. The CDR3 loop is CASRLTGFSNQPQHF. The CDR3 DNA sequence: TGTGCCAGCAGGCTGACAGGGTTTAGCAATCAGCCCCAGCATTTT.

The chain combines TRBV5-1 with TRBJ1-4; D is undetermined. Per the germline V gene, CDR1 is SGHRS and CDR2 is YFSETQ. The CDR3 is 14 residues long. Trimming took off 0 bases at V and 0 bases at J, with 3 bases between the two ends. The CDR3 loop is CASSLAATNEKLFF. The CDR3 DNA reads as TGCGCCAGCAGCTTGGCTGCAACTAATGAAAAACTGTTTTTT.

The chain links TRBV5-1 to TRBJ2-7; 9 bases map to TRBD1. The CDR3 has 15 amino acids. Germline V gene sequence: CDR1 SGHRS, CDR2 YFSETQ. Trimming at V came to 3 bases and at J to 5 bases, leaving 9 bases not matched to a gene. The CDR3 sequence: CASSYWGQGVDEQYF. CDR3 sequence (DNA): TGCGCCAGCAGCTACTGGGGACAGGGCGTCGACGAGCAGTACTTC.

The chain is built from TRBV7-2 and TRBJ2-7; TRBD1 agrees at 8 bases. CDR3 size: 14 residues. Germline CDR1 SGHTA, CDR2 FQGNSA. V was clipped by 3 bases and J by 4 bases; unmatched bases: 5. CDR3 in amino acids: CASSFSQGAYEQYF. The CDR3 DNA is TGTGCCAGCAGCTTTAGCCAGGGGGCTTACGAGCAGTACTTC.

The chain's CDR3 is CASSLQGGFTYEQYF. In nucleotides, the CDR3 is TGTGCCAGCAGCTTACAGGGGGGATTCACCTACGAGCAGTACTTC. This sequence joins TRBV11-2 and TRBJ2-7; D perhaps matches TRBD1 (7 bases). The CDR3 length is 15 residues. CDR1 and CDR2 (germline): SGHAT, FQNNGV. V was cut by 2 bases and J by 2 bases, with 13 bases left in between.

The V and J genes are TRBV5-1 and TRBJ2-5; no clear D. Trimming cost V 5 bases and J 7 bases, with 18 bases left between them. CDR3 length: 14 amino acids. Germline-derived CDR1 and CDR2 are SGHRS and YFSETQ. CDR3 loop: CASRLLQIPGTQYF. For the CDR3, the DNA is TGCGCCAGCAGACTGCTACAAATCCCAGGGACCCAGTACTTC.

The chain links TRBV29-1 to TRBJ2-5, with unresolved D. Trimming shortened V by 7 bases and J by 1 base, and 10 bases separated the two germline ends. The CDR3 is 12 residues long. Germline V gene data show CDR1 as SQVTM and CDR2 as ANQGSEA. The DNA of the CDR3 is TGCAGCGCGGTCCCATCCCAAGAGACCCAGTACTTC. Translation: CSAVPSQETQYF.

DNA of the CDR3: TGTGCCAGCAGCCCGTCGCGTTCGCCTAGCGGAGGAGAGACCCAGTACTTC. Amino acids: CASSPSRSPSGGETQYF. The rearrangement uses TRBV9 and TRBJ2-5; 7 bases align to TRBD2. The CDR3 is 17 amino acids. Germline V lookup: CDR1 SGDLS, CDR2 YYNGEE. Trimming took 4 bases from V and 4 from J; bases not matched to a gene: 16.

This clone was found once. The rearrangement joins TRBV21-1 to TRBJ2-7; the D call of TRBD1 is as the table states it, not checked on the DNA. TRBV21-1 is shown as a pseudogene. This CDR3 is 18 amino acids long. The CDR3 spells CASSLGRWTGEKSYEQYF. The DNA of the CDR3 is TGTGCCAGCAGCCTCGGACGTTGGACAGGGGAAAAGTCCTACGAGCAGTACTTC.

This clone was detected once. This chain joins TRBV4-2 and TRBJ1-5; D gene uncertain. Germline V gene data show CDR1 as LGHNA and CDR2 as YNFKEQ. This CDR3 is 15 amino acids long. V dropped 1 base and J dropped 2 bases, with 9 bases sitting between them. The CDR3 region has the DNA TGTGCCAGCAGCCAAGGCCGGGAGGGCAATCAGCCCCAGCATTTT. Encoded protein: CASSQGREGNQPQHF.

The chain couples TRBV30 to TRBJ2-1; D possibly corresponds to TRBD2 (5 bases). The CDR3 spans 15 residues. Per the germline V gene, CDR1 is GTSNPN and CDR2 is SVGIG (reference sequence). V dropped 3 bases and J dropped 0 bases, with 12 bases sitting between them. The CDR3 region has the DNA TGTGCCTGGAGCCTGCGGGCGAGCTCCTACAATGAGCAGTTCTTC. This gives the protein CAWSLRASSYNEQFF.

This chain links TRBV6-5 with TRBJ1-1; 8 nucleotides align to TRBD1. Trimming took 6 bases from V and 6 from J; bases not matched to a gene: 9. The CDR3 totals 14 residues. The germline V gene encodes CDR1 MNHEY and CDR2 SVGAGI. As DNA, the CDR3 is TGTGCCAGCAGGACGGACAGGGACGGCGCTGAAGCTTTCTTT. Translated: CASRTDRDGAEAFF.

The V call is TRBV7-3, the J call TRBJ1-2, with a tentative D call TRBD1 (6 bases). The germline CDR1 and CDR2 sequences are SGHTA and FQGTGA. This CDR3 has 15 amino acids. V lost 5 bases and J 2 bases, leaving 15 bases between the germline ends. Written as DNA, the CDR3 is TGTGCCAGCAGCCCAGGGGCCCCCGGGAACTATGGCTACACCTTC. Translation: CASSPGAPGNYGYTF.

The chain links TRBV5-4 to TRBJ2-3; D is possibly TRBD1 (6 bases). Trimming took 0 bases from V and 0 from J, leaving 11 bases between them. Germline values: CDR1 SGHNT, CDR2 YYREEE (reference sequence). The CDR3 consists of 16 residues. The chain's CDR3 is CASSLAGTPSTDTQYF. CDR3 coding DNA: TGTGCCAGCAGCTTGGCCGGGACACCTAGCACAGATACGCAGTATTTT.